This entry is about one T cell receptor (beta chain). The antigen is not known. A much larger clone differs from this one at a single base, so this may be a read error. The CDR3 sequence is 13 residues long. The V end was cut by 6 bases, the J end by 16 bases, with 25 bases between. From germline, CDR1 is DFQATT and CDR2 SNEGSKA (reference sequence). The data belong to a study of tumor and adjacent non-tumor tissue in lung cancer. On the study more broadly: Samples averaged about 4.2 million productive TCRbeta reads each.

Points from the study as a whole: Normal lung showed higher cumulative top 100 clone frequency than tumor.

A modified ARM-PCR protocol with three rounds of nested PCR amplified TCRbeta. One entry per CDR3 protein results from TCRdb running MiXCR on the multiplex PCR reads. The table records 60,000 to 85,000 distinct CDR3 sequences, approximately 82% of them present only once. RNA was extracted from bulk tissue without any cell sorting. The normal lung tissue was taken more than 3 cm from the tumor edge. The specimen sequenced was distant non-tumor lung tissue. This TCR derives from a man aged 70 or older with non-small cell lung cancer. The chain uses TRBV20-1 and TRBJ2-1; D possibly corresponds to TRBD2 (7 bases). CDR3 loop: CSAVKGSGAGHFF. As DNA, the CDR3 is TGCAGTGCCGTGAAGGGTTCAGGAGCGGGACACTTCTTC.